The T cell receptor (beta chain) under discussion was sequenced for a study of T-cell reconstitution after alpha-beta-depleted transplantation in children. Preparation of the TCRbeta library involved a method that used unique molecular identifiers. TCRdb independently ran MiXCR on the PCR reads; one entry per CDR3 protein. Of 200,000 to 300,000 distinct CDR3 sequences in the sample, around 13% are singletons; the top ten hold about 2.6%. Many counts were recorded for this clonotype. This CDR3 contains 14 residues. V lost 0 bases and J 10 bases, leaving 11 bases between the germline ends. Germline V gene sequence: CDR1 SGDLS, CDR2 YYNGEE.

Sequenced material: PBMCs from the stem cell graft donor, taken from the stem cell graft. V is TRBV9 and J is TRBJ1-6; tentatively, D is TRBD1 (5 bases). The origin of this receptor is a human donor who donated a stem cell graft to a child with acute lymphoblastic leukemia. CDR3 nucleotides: TGTGCCAGCAGCGTAGAGGGTGAGGGGTCACCCCTCCACTTT. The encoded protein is CASSVEGEGSPLHF. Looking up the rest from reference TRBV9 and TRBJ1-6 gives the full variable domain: DSGVTQTPKHLITATGQRVTLRCSPRSGDLSVYWYQQSLDQGLQFLIQYYNGEERAKGNILERFSAQQFPDLHSELNLSSLELGDSALYFCASSVEGEGSPLHFGNGTRLTVT.